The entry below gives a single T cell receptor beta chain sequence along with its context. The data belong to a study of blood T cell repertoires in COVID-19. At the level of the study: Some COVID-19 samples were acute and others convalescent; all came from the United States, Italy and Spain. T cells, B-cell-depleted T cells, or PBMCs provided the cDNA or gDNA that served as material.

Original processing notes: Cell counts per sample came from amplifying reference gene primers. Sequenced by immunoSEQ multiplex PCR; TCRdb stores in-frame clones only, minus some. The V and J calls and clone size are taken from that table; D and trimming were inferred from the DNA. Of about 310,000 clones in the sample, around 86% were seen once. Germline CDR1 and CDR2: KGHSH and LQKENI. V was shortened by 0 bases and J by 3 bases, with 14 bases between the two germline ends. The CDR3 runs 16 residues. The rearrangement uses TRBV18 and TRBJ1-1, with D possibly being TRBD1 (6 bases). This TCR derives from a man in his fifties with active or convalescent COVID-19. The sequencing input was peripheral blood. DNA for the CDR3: TGTGCCAGCTCACCACCGGGACTAACAGGGTACACTGAAGCTTTCTTT. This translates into CASSPPGLTGYTEAFF.